Each of the 12 T cell receptor beta chains below was sequenced from the same sample in a study of post-analysis software for immune sequencing data. Points from the study as a whole: With TRBV5-6, TRBV5-1 and TRBV20-1 included, about five TRBV segments were more frequent in patients than in controls.

These receptors are not linked to any known antigen. cDNA libraries for TCR beta contained unique molecular identifiers. TCRdb analysed the PCR reads with MiXCR anew, one entry per CDR3 protein. The table records approximately 400,000 distinct CDR3 sequences, roughly 35% of them present only once. What was sequenced was blood. The receptors derive from a girl aged 10 to 17 with multiple sclerosis.

Only one count was recorded for this clonotype. Given a much more abundant clone one base away, this may be a read error. This chain links TRBV29-1 with TRBJ2-5, with 7 bases lining up with TRBD1. Germline V gene data show CDR1 as SQVTM and CDR2 as ANQGSEA. This CDR3 is built from 13 residues. Trimming cost V 7 bases and J 11 bases; bases outside gene matches: 16. CDR3 in DNA: TGCAGCGGACAACAGGGGAGCACCAATGAGCAGTACTTC. Protein product: CSGQQGSTNEQYF.

This chain connects TRBV6-6 to TRBJ1-5; D call uncertain. V gave up 5 bases and J gave up 11 bases, with 10 bases separating them. Germline V gene sequence: CDR1 MNHNY, CDR2 SVGAGI (reference sequence). The CDR3 has 11 amino acids. The CDR3 here is CASSLLGAQHF. Written as DNA, the CDR3 is TGTGCCAGCAGTCTCCTCGGGGCCCAGCATTTT.

The V gene is TRBV29-1, the J gene TRBJ2-6; maybe TRBD1 (7 bases). Trimming stripped 4 bases from V and 0 bases from J, with 13 bases between. Germline CDR1 is SQVTM and CDR2 is ANQGSEA. The CDR3 loop spans 16 amino acids. The CDR3 bases are TGCAGCGTTGTGCCAGGGGGGTCCTCTGGGGCCAACGTCCTGACTTTC. Its translation is CSVVPGGSSGANVLTF.

The rearrangement uses TRBV5-6 and TRBJ1-2; D is possibly TRBD1 (6 bases). The CDR3 runs to 19 residues. The V gene lost 3 bases and the J gene lost 0 bases, with 24 bases spanning the gap. Germline-derived CDR1 and CDR2 are SGHDT and YYEEEE. CDR3 sequence reads: CASSYAPGDPSRSNYGYTF. The DNA of the CDR3 is TGTGCCAGCAGCTACGCCCCAGGGGATCCCTCCCGTTCTAACTATGGCTACACCTTC.

The DNA of the CDR3 is TGTGCCAGCAGCTCCTACTCCACCGCCTACGAGCAGTACTTC. Translated, it gives CASSSYSTAYEQYF. The chain uses TRBV7-2 and TRBJ2-7, with unresolved D. With 4 bases removed from V and 2 bases from J, the gap between germline ends came to 12 bases. Germline CDR1 SGHTA, CDR2 FQGNSA. The CDR3 has 14 amino acids. Together with reference TRBV7-2 and TRBJ2-7, the CDR3 gives the full variable domain: GAGVSQSPSNKVTEKGKDVELRCDPISGHTALYWYRQSLGQGLEFLIYFQGNSAPDKSGLPSDRFSAERTGGSVSTLTIQRTQQEDSAVYLCASSSYSTAYEQYFGPGTRLTVT.

This clonotype was observed many times. The CDR3 protein is CSARPPLGPYEQYF. The CDR3 nucleotides are TGCAGTGCTCGACCCCCACTCGGGCCCTACGAGCAGTACTTC. This chain joins TRBV20-1 and TRBJ2-7, with D uncertain. From germline, CDR1 is DFQATT and CDR2 SNEGSKA (reference sequence). The V end lost 5 bases, the J end lost 2 bases, and 16 bases lay between the germline ends. The CDR3 consists of 14 residues.

This chain links TRBV9 with TRBJ1-2; 7 bases agree with TRBD1. The CDR3 sequence is 12 residues long. J was trimmed by 6 bases and V by 1 base; bases with no gene match: 0. From germline, CDR1 is SGDLS and CDR2 YYNGEE. CDR3 in DNA: TGTGCCAGCAGCGTACAGGGGGATGGCTACACCTTC. Translation gives CASSVQGDGYTF.

This clonotype was observed a few times. The rearrangement uses TRBV27 and TRBJ1-4; no clear D gene. The germline V gene has CDR1 MNHEY and CDR2 SMNVEV (reference sequence). Deletions cut 5 bases from V and 5 bases from J, with 12 bases between. This CDR3 contains 14 residues. CDR3 bases: TGTGCCAGCAGTCCCACCCAAAGCAATGAAAAACTGTTTTTT. Translation: CASSPTQSNEKLFF.

V gene TRBV15 combines with J gene TRBJ1-4, with D tentatively TRBD1 (5 bases). V lost 2 bases and J 8 bases, leaving 12 bases between the germline ends. This CDR3 comprises 14 residues. Germline-derived CDR1 and CDR2 are LNHNV and YYDKDF (reference sequence). The CDR3 bases are TGTGCCACCAGCAGACCAGGGCTGGGGGAAAAACTGTTTTTT. As protein: CATSRPGLGEKLFF.

This clonotype was picked up a small number of times. The chain joins TRBV12-3 or TRBV12-4 to TRBJ1-3; D might be TRBD1 (5 bases). Deletions cut 4 bases from V and 1 base from J, with 11 bases between. The length of the CDR3 is 15 residues. The CDR3 loop is CASSWDRASGNTIYF. CDR3 in DNA: TGTGCCAGCAGTTGGGACCGAGCTTCTGGAAACACCATATATTTT.

The CDR3 loop reads CATSKNIDRGHEKLFF. CDR3 sequence (DNA): TGTGCCACCAGCAAAAATATCGACAGGGGGCATGAAAAACTGTTTTTT. The chain uses TRBV15 and TRBJ1-4; 10 bases align to TRBD1. Looked up from germline, CDR1 is LNHNV and CDR2 is YYDKDF (reference sequence). The CDR3 runs 16 residues. J was trimmed by 6 bases and V by 4 bases; bases with no gene match: 8.

V and J are TRBV29-1 and TRBJ1-1; D unclear. The CDR3 runs to 16 residues. The V gene's germline CDR1 is SQVTM and CDR2 ANQGSEA. Trimming took off 7 bases at V and 7 bases at J, with 28 bases between the two ends. The CDR3 here is CSAWKVGSALPLEAFF. The DNA of the CDR3 is TGCAGCGCATGGAAGGTGGGCAGTGCCCTCCCTCTTGAAGCTTTCTTT. The variable domain in full, completed from reference TRBV29-1 and TRBJ1-1, reads SAVISQKPSRDICQRGTSLTIQCQVDSQVTMMFWYRQQPGQSLTLIATANQGSEATYESGFVIDKFPISRPNLTFSTLTVSNMSPEDSSIYLCSAWKVGSALPLEAFFGQGTRLTVV.